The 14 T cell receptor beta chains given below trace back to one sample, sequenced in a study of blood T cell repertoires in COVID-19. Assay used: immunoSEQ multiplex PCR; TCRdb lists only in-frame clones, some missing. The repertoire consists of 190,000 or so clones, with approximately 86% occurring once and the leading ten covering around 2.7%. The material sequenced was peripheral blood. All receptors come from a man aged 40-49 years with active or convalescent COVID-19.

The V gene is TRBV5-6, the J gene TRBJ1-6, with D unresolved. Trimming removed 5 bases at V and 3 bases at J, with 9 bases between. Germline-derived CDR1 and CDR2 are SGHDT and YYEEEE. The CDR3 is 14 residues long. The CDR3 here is CASSRTGYNSPLHF. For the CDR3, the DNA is TGTGCCAGCAGTCGCACTGGCTATAATTCACCCCTCCACTTT.

The CDR3: CASSLSAIPYNEQFF. The CDR3 DNA reads as TGTGCCAGCAGTTTATCAGCTATTCCTTACAATGAGCAGTTCTTC. V usage is TRBV27 and J usage is TRBJ2-1, with no clear D. The CDR3 sequence is 15 residues long. V was cut by 0 bases and J by 4 bases, with 10 bases left in between. Germline assignment: CDR1 MNHEY and CDR2 SMNVEV (reference sequence).

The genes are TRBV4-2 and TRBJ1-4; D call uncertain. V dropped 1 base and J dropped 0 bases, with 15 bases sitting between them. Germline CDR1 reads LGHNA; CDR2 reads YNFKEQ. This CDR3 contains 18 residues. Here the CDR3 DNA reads TGTGCCAGCAGCCAAGGTGTCAGTACCATTGCAACTAATGAAAAACTGTTTTTT. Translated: CASSQGVSTIATNEKLFF.

The CDR3, as DNA: TGTGCCAGCAGCTTCCGCACGGGGGGTGGGTACGAGCAGTACTTC. It specifies CASSFRTGGGYEQYF. The rearrangement uses TRBV11-3 and TRBJ2-7, with 7 bases that match TRBD2. Germline V CDR1 and CDR2: SGHNT, YENEEA. The V segment lost 3 bases and the J segment 4 bases; nucleotides outside the gene matches: 9. This CDR3 contains 15 residues.

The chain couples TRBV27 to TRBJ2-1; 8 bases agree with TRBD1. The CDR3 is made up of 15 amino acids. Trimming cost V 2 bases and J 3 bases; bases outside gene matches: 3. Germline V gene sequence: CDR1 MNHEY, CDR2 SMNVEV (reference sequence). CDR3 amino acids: CASSLPGQVYNEQFF. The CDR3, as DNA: TGTGCCAGCAGTTTACCGGGACAGGTCTACAATGAGCAGTTCTTC.

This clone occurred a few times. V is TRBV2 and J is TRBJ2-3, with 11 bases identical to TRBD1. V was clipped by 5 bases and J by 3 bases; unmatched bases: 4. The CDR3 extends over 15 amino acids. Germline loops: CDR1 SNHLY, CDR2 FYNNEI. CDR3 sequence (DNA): TGTGCCAGCAGTATGGACAGGGGGCGGACAGATACGCAGTATTTT. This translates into CASSMDRGRTDTQYF.

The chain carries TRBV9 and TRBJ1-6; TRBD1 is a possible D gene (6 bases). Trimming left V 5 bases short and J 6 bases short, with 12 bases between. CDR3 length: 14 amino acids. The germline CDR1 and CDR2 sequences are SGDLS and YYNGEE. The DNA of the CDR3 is TGTGCCAGCAGTGGACAGACCTCTAATTCACCCCTCCACTTT. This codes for CASSGQTSNSPLHF.

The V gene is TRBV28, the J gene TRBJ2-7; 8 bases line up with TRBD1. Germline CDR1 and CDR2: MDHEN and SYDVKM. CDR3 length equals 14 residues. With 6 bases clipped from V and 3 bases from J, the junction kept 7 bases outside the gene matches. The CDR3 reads CASSPGGTLYEQYF. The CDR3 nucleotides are TGTGCCAGCAGCCCAGGGGGCACCCTCTACGAGCAGTACTTC.

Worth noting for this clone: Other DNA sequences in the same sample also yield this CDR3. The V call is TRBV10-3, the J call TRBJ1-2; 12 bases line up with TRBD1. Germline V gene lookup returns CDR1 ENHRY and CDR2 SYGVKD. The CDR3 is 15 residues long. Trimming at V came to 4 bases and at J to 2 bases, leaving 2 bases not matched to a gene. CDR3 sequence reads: CAISGGQGANYGYTF. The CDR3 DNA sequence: TGTGCCATCAGTGGGGGACAGGGGGCGAACTATGGCTACACCTTC.

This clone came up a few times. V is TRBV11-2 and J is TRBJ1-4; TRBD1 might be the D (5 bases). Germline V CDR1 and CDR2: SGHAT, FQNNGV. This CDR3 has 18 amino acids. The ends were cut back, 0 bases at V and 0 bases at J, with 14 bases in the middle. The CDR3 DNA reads TGTGCCAGCAGCTTAGATCGGGGCGGGATCCCAACTAATGAAAAACTGTTTTTT. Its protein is CASSLDRGGIPTNEKLFF.

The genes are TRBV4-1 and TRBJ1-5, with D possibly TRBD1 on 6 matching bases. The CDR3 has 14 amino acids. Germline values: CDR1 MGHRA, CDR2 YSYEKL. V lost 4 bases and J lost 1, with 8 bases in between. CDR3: CASSRGQSNQPQHF. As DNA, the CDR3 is TGCGCCAGCAGCCGGGGACAAAGCAATCAGCCCCAGCATTTT.

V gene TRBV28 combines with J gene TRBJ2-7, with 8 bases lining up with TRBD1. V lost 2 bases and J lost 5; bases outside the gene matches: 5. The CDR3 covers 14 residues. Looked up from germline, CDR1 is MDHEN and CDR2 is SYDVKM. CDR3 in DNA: TGTGCCAGCAGTTTAAGGGGGACAGGAAACGAGCAGTACTTC. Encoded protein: CASSLRGTGNEQYF.

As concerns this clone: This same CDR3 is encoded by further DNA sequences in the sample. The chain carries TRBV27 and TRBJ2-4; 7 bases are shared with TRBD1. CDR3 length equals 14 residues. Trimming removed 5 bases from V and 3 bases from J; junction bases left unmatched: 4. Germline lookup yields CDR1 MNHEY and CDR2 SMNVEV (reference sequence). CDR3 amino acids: CASSLRDSKNIQYF. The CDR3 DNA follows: TGTGCCAGCAGTCTCCGGGACAGCAAAAACATTCAGTACTTC.

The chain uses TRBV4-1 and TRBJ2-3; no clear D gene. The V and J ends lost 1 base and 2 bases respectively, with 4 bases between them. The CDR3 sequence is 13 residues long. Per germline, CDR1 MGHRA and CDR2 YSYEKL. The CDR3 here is CASSQAVTDTQYF. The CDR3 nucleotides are TGCGCCAGCAGCCAAGCGGTCACAGATACGCAGTATTTT.